This is a list of T cell receptor beta chains from one sample in a study of blood T cells in healthy people across ages. TCRdb reprocessed the 5' RACE reads via MiXCR and lists one record per CDR3 protein. The sample has about 1.8 million distinct CDR3 sequences, around half seen once. Material for sequencing was blood. These TCRs come from a woman in her 40s in good health. Each CDR3 is given with its conserved first and last residue. D genes are given only for firm matches. Size values are once, few and many counts, or a class for expanded clones, and some rows have none.

d_call clone_size j_call v_call cdr3_nt cdr3_aa
TRBD1 NA TRBJ2-3 TRBV7-3 TGTGCCAGCAGCTTATATTCCATAACAGGGGGGACAGATACGCAGTATTTT CASSLYSITGGTDTQYF
NA NA TRBJ2-5 TRBV10-3 TGTGCCACCAGTCCCAGACAGGAGCAAGAGACCCAGTACTTC CATSPRQEQETQYF
NA NA TRBJ2-3 TRBV4-3 TGCGCCAGCAGCCAAGGGATAGCGGACGTCTTAAAGCAGTATTTT CASSQGIADVLKQYF
NA few TRBJ2-1 TRBV6-5 TGTGCCAGCAGTCTTACTTGGGAAAACAATGAGCAGTTCTTC CASSLTWENNEQFF
NA NA TRBJ1-1 TRBV29-1 TGCAGCGTTGAAAGGCAGGGCGGAGGCACTGAAGCTTTCTTT CSVERQGGGTEAFF
NA NA TRBJ1-5 TRBV4-1 TGCGCCAGCAGCCAAGTTACAGATCAGCCCCAGCATTTT CASSQVTDQPQHF
NA NA TRBJ1-1 TRBV4-1 TGCGCCAGAAGCCAAGCTGCCGTCAAGAACACTGAAGCTTTCTTT CARSQAAVKNTEAFF
NA few TRBJ2-7 TRBV28 TGTGCCAGCAGTTTGGTTACCCACCCCGTGCAGTACTTC CASSLVTHPVQYF
TRBD1 NA TRBJ2-7 TRBV28 TGTGCCAGCAGGAGGGGACAGATCTACGAGCAGTACTTC CASRRGQIYEQYF
TRBD1 NA TRBJ1-2 TRBV27 TGTGCCAGCAGTTTAAAACCCACAGGGGTCGGTCGTGGCTACACCTTC CASSLKPTGVGRGYTF
NA NA TRBJ2-4 TRBV12-3/TRBV12-4 TGTGCCAGCAGCTTGGGACCGATGGGGTACATTCAGTACTTC CASSLGPMGYIQYF
NA NA TRBJ2-5 TRBV6-2/TRBV6-3 TGTGCCAGCGGGCCCCTCAGGGGTAACCAGTACTTC CASGPLRGNQYF
NA NA TRBJ2-7 TRBV11-2 TGTGCCAGCAGCCTAAACCCGGCACGGAGCTCCTACAATGAGCAGTACTTC CASSLNPARSSYNEQYF
NA NA TRBJ2-1 TRBV28 TGTGCCAGCAGTTCAACGCGAAGCGAGCAGTTCTTC CASSSTRSEQFF